These 13 T cell receptor beta chains originate from one sample sequenced in a study of radiation and T cells in renal cell carcinoma. As to time point: blood 4 weeks post-SBRT, at nephrectomy. Treatment defined: 15 Gy SBRT to primary tumor, nephrectomy 4 weeks later. TCRdb keeps only in-frame clones here, not all; method: immunoSEQ multiplex PCR. The sample lists 150,000 or so clones; roughly 90% were seen once. Here the sequenced sample was blood, taken from a patient whose treatment included radiotherapy and nephrectomy. The origin of the receptors is a woman in her forties or fifties with renal cell carcinoma.

V gene TRBV6-5 combines with J gene TRBJ2-3, with 14 bases lining up with TRBD2. This CDR3 comprises 14 residues. Germline loops: CDR1 MNHEY, CDR2 SVGAGI. V lost 7 bases and J lost 7; bases outside the gene matches: 4. CDR3 region: CASKTSGGANTQYF. CDR3 DNA sequence: TGTGCCAGCAAGACTAGCGGGGGGGCGAATACGCAGTATTTT.

The rearrangement links TRBV14 to TRBJ1-2, with 8 bases aligning to TRBD1. The CDR3 consists of 16 residues. The V and J ends lost 1 base and 4 bases, in that order; junction bases with no gene match: 8. CDR1 is SGHDN and CDR2 is FVKESK in the germline V gene. CDR3 sequence: CASSQVGQGRAYGYTF. The DNA for the CDR3 is TGTGCCAGCAGCCAAGTAGGACAGGGAAGAGCCTATGGCTACACCTTC.

This chain links TRBV4-3 with TRBJ1-3, with D uncertain. The CDR3 has 12 residues. Germline V CDR1 and CDR2: LGHNA, YSLEER. V lost 1 base to trimming and J lost 7 bases, with 5 bases between them. The CDR3 DNA is TGCGCCAGCAGCCAAGGTTGGAACACCATATATTTT. Its protein is CASSQGWNTIYF.

The rearrangement links TRBV25-1 to TRBJ2-7; D ambiguous. This CDR3 spans 14 amino acids. Germline V gene lookup returns CDR1 MGHDK and CDR2 SYGVNS. Trimming left V 1 base short and J 2 bases short, with 9 bases between. CDR3: CASSESAAAYEQYF. The CDR3 DNA sequence: TGTGCCAGCAGTGAATCGGCGGCCGCCTACGAGCAGTACTTC.

The rearrangement links TRBV19 to TRBJ1-1; TRBD1 might be the D (5 bases). V was shortened by 5 bases and J by 5 bases, with 12 bases between the two germline ends. This CDR3 spans 13 amino acids. CDR1 is LNHDA, CDR2 SQIVND, per germline (reference sequence). For the CDR3, the DNA is TGTGCCAGTAGTTACTCAGGGAGGACTGAAGCTTTCTTT. Protein product: CASSYSGRTEAFF.

The chain is built from TRBV7-2 and TRBJ2-3; no reliable D call. This CDR3 spans 15 amino acids. Trimming shortened V by 0 bases and J by 0 bases, and 7 bases separated the two germline ends. Per the germline V gene, CDR1 is SGHTA and CDR2 is FQGNSA. This CDR3 reads CASSLASRSTDTQYF. CDR3 in DNA: TGTGCCAGCAGCTTAGCGTCGCGTAGCACAGATACGCAGTATTTT.

The J gene is TRBJ1-1, the V gene TRBV5-1; 11 bases align to TRBD1. The CDR3 has 16 residues. Germline V CDR1 and CDR2: SGHRS, YFSETQ. The junction had 5 bases not matched to a gene; V was cut back by 4 bases and J by 0 bases. CDR3: CASSLGQGAMNTEAFF. CDR3 in DNA: TGCGCCAGCAGCCTAGGACAGGGGGCCATGAACACTGAAGCTTTCTTT.

The V and J genes are TRBV5-6 and TRBJ2-7, with 7 bases that match TRBD2. The germline CDR1 and CDR2 sequences are SGHDT and YYEEEE. This CDR3 contains 14 residues. The trim removed 4 bases at V and 2 bases at J, leaving 6 bases unmatched. The CDR3: CASSGKRGAYEQYF. As DNA, the CDR3 is TGTGCCAGCAGCGGAAAGCGGGGAGCCTACGAGCAGTACTTC.

The chain combines TRBV6-5 with TRBJ2-2; TRBD1 aligns across 9 bases. The CDR3 loop spans 14 amino acids. Germline CDR1 reads MNHEY; CDR2 reads SVGAGI. Unmatched junction bases numbered 5, after V lost 7 bases and J lost 5 bases. The CDR3 sequence: CASNDRGETGELFF. CDR3 sequence (DNA): TGTGCCAGCAACGACAGGGGGGAGACCGGGGAGCTGTTTTTT.

The V call is TRBV7-3, the J call TRBJ2-3, with D possibly being TRBD1 or TRBD2 (5 bases each). Trimming removed 2 bases at V and 0 bases at J, with 12 bases between. The CDR3 has 16 amino acids. Looked up from germline, CDR1 is SGHTA and CDR2 is FQGTGA. The CDR3: CASSLLPEGSTDTQYF. CDR3 nucleotides: TGTGCCAGCAGCTTACTACCCGAGGGGAGCACAGATACGCAGTATTTT.

The chain is built from TRBV4-1 and TRBJ2-1, with D maybe TRBD2 (6 bases). This CDR3 comprises 20 residues. Per germline, CDR1 MGHRA and CDR2 YSYEKL. V was trimmed by 4 bases and J by 7 bases, leaving 32 bases between them. The CDR3 reads CASSPRLYVIGAQGGNEQFF. The CDR3 DNA sequence: TGCGCCAGCAGCCCTCGGTTATATGTTATCGGAGCACAAGGAGGGAATGAGCAGTTCTTC.

The V call is TRBV7-2, the J call TRBJ2-5; TRBD2 is a possible D gene (6 bases). Germline-derived CDR1 and CDR2 are SGHTA and FQGNSA. V was trimmed by 1 base and J by 5 bases, leaving 8 bases between them. CDR3 length equals 13 residues. Written as DNA, the CDR3 is TGTGCCAGCAGCTTAGGGGCGGGGGAGACCCAGTACTTC. Its translation is CASSLGAGETQYF.

CDR3 sequence: CASREPTGWAFF. CDR3 nucleotide sequence: TGTGCCAGCAGGGAGCCGACAGGGTGGGCTTTCTTT. The chain couples TRBV6-1 to TRBJ1-1; TRBD1 aligns across 7 bases. The V gene's germline CDR1 is MNHNS and CDR2 SASEGT. The CDR3 has 12 amino acids. After removal of 6 bases from V and 11 bases from J, the junction contained 9 bases not matched to a gene.